A single sample is the source of the 3 T cell receptor beta chains below, sequenced in a study of radiation and T cells in renal cell carcinoma. The protocol was immunoSEQ multiplex PCR, while the TCRdb copy is restricted to in-frame clones and leaves out a portion. The sample includes about 65,000 clones, roughly 79% of them seen just once. Time point denoted: blood 2 weeks post-SBRT. The treatment: 15 Gy SBRT to primary tumor, nephrectomy 4 weeks later. This specimen consisted of blood, obtained from a patient whose treatment included radiotherapy and nephrectomy. All receptors derive from a man in his 60s with renal cell carcinoma.

V usage is TRBV2 and J usage is TRBJ2-3; 12 nucleotides match TRBD2. The germline V gene has CDR1 SNHLY and CDR2 FYNNEI. The J segment lost 2 bases and the V segment lost 6 bases, leaving 21 bases of the junction unmatched. This CDR3 is 21 amino acids long. CDR3: CASRTPGASGGATRNTDTQYF. CDR3 coding DNA: TGTGCCAGCAGGACACCCGGGGCTAGCGGGGGGGCGACTCGGAACACAGATACGCAGTATTTT.

The chain employs TRBV7-2 and TRBJ2-1, with 8 nucleotides matching TRBD2. This CDR3 contains 15 residues. The V gene's germline CDR1 is SGHTA and CDR2 FQGNSA. V was clipped by 4 bases and J by 2 bases; unmatched bases: 4. For the CDR3, the DNA is TGTGCCAGCAGCTCGCGGGGGGACCCCTACAATGAGCAGTTCTTC. Protein: CASSSRGDPYNEQFF.

J is TRBJ1-3 and V is TRBV18, with 7 bases identical to TRBD1. After removal of 3 bases from V and 2 bases from J, the junction contained 7 bases not matched to a gene. The CDR3 is made up of 16 amino acids. Germline CDR1 KGHSH, CDR2 LQKENI. The chain's CDR3 is CASSPTQGTPGNTIYF. DNA for the CDR3: TGTGCCAGCTCACCCACACAGGGGACTCCTGGAAACACCATATATTTT.